The clone carrying this TCR beta chain has a count of ten or more. Unique molecular identifiers were incorporated during preparation of the TCRbeta library. TCRdb recomputed calls from the PCR reads with MiXCR, one row per CDR3 protein. The profile shows some 640,000 distinct CDR3 sequences, over 15% of them singletons. The sample originates from a study of T-cell reconstitution after alpha-beta-depleted transplantation in children. V lost 7 bases, J lost 7 bases, and 13 bases lay in between. The CDR3 is 12 amino acids. Sequenced material: PBMCs from the stem cell graft donor, taken from the stem cell graft. This chain uses TRBV12-3 or TRBV12-4 with TRBJ2-5; D might be TRBD2 (5 bases). The receptor comes from a human donor who donated a stem cell graft to a child with acute myeloid leukemia. CDR3 coding DNA: TGTGCCAGCACTCCCACGGCGGGGACCCAGTACTTC. It specifies CASTPTAGTQYF.